Listed here are 18 T cell receptor beta chains from one sample, sequenced in a study of regulatory T cells in long-lasting Graves disease. Sequencing libraries for TCR beta were prepared with iRepertoire HTBI primers and Arm-PCR of CDR3 regions. TCRdb reprocessed the multiplex PCR reads via MiXCR and lists one record per CDR3 protein. The sample has about 420,000 distinct CDR3 sequences, roughly 15% seen once; the top ten hold about 23%. This sample's time point: newly diagnosed GD, antithyroid drugs for less than 3 months. From PBMCs, RNA was extracted and then used to make the TCR library. This sample was shared with a second study, whose subject was T cells in Graves' hyperthyroidism and ophthalmopathy.

The sequences come from peripheral blood mononuclear cells (PBMCs), collected at new diagnosis, from a patient treated with antithyroid drugs. These receptors came from a woman younger than 30 with Graves disease.

This clonotype was seen more than once but under ten times. The V gene is TRBV7-9, the J gene TRBJ2-7; the D gene is possibly TRBD2 (6 bases). Germline V CDR1 and CDR2: SEHNR, FQNEAQ (reference sequence). The V end was cut by 5 bases, the J end by 3 bases, with 17 bases between. The CDR3 totals 15 residues. Written as DNA, the CDR3 is TGTGCCAGCAGCCCGAAGGGGATTAGCGGCTACGAGCAGTACTTC. This codes for CASSPKGISGYEQYF.

This sequence joins TRBV5-4 and TRBJ2-7; 8 positions agree with TRBD1. This CDR3 is 15 amino acids long. The V and J ends lost 4 bases and 0 bases, in that order; junction bases with no gene match: 6. The germline V gene encodes CDR1 SGHNT and CDR2 YYREEE (reference sequence). CDR3 DNA: TGTGCCAGCAGCGCGGGACAGGCGAACTCCTACGAGCAGTACTTC. The encoded protein is CASSAGQANSYEQYF.

The V call is TRBV27, the J call TRBJ2-1; maybe TRBD2 (6 bases). In germline, CDR1 is MNHEY, CDR2 SMNVEV (reference sequence). V lost 4 bases and J lost 2, with 12 bases in between. This CDR3 is 15 amino acids long. CDR3 sequence reads: CASSSTTRPYNEQFF. The CDR3 nucleotides are TGTGCCAGCAGTTCCACGACTAGACCCTACAATGAGCAGTTCTTC.

This clonotype was observed at least ten times. This sequence joins TRBV20-1 and TRBJ1-1, with TRBD1 identical over 10 bases. Germline CDR1 reads DFQATT; CDR2 reads SNEGSKA (reference sequence). Trimming took 6 bases from V and 0 from J; bases not matched to a gene: 4. CDR3 size: 14 residues. CDR3 nucleotide sequence: TGCAGTGCCGACGACAGGGGGCTGAACACTGAAGCTTTCTTT. Translating it yields CSADDRGLNTEAFF.

This clonotype was observed a handful of times. The chain uses TRBV10-1 and TRBJ1-5; 7 bases are shared with TRBD1. V lost 2 bases to trimming and J lost 7 bases; unmatched junction nucleotides: 2. Germline CDR1 and CDR2: WNHNN and SYGVQD (reference sequence). The CDR3 is 13 amino acids. This chain's CDR3 is CASSEDRDQPQHF. The CDR3 DNA reads TGCGCCAGCAGTGAGGACAGGGACCAGCCCCAGCATTTT.

The chain joins TRBV5-6 to TRBJ1-2, with D tentatively TRBD1 (6 bases). Germline V gene sequence: CDR1 SGHDT, CDR2 YYEEEE. The CDR3 is 16 residues long. Trimming removed 4 bases at V and 0 bases at J, with 16 bases between. The CDR3 region has the DNA TGTGCCAGCAGCGCCGGACAGTCGCCAGCTAACTATGGCTACACCTTC. Its translation: CASSAGQSPANYGYTF.

This clonotype was observed a few times. This chain connects TRBV18 to TRBJ2-5; unclear D gene. Germline CDR1 KGHSH, CDR2 LQKENI. The V end lost 4 bases, the J end lost 4 bases, and 13 bases lay between the germline ends. This CDR3 is 14 amino acids long. Here the CDR3 reads CASSQSGHGETQYF. The DNA of the CDR3 is TGTGCCAGCTCACAATCCGGGCACGGAGAGACCCAGTACTTC.

The V call is TRBV7-2, the J call TRBJ2-4, with TRBD1 matching 10 bases. J was trimmed by 6 bases and V by 1 base; bases with no gene match: 3. Germline loops: CDR1 SGHTA, CDR2 FQGNSA. The CDR3 runs to 15 residues. As DNA, the CDR3 is TGTGCCAGCAGCTTAGAGACAGGGGGCCGAAACATTCAGTACTTC. Translated: CASSLETGGRNIQYF.

This clonotype was picked up many times. The J gene is TRBJ1-1, the V gene TRBV27, with 7 bases lining up with TRBD1. J gave up 0 bases and V 2 bases, and 3 bases lay outside the gene matches. The CDR3 extends over 15 amino acids. CDR1 and CDR2 (germline): MNHEY, SMNVEV (reference sequence). The CDR3 DNA reads as TGTGCCAGCAGTTTACAGGGGGGGCTGAACACTGAAGCTTTCTTT. Its protein product is CASSLQGGLNTEAFF.

This clonotype was counted only a few times. This chain connects TRBV9 to TRBJ2-2; D is possibly TRBD1 (6 bases). The V and J ends lost 2 bases and 6 bases respectively, with 29 bases between them. This CDR3 comprises 20 residues. Germline-derived CDR1 and CDR2 are SGDLS and YYNGEE. CDR3 DNA: TGTGCCAGCAGCGTCGCCCAATTAAAGCAGAGACAGGCTGGCCCCGGGGAGCTGTTTTTT. The encoded protein is CASSVAQLKQRQAGPGELFF.

This clonotype was counted many times. This chain joins TRBV6-1 and TRBJ2-1; 8 nucleotides agree with TRBD2. Germline V gene lookup returns CDR1 MNHNS and CDR2 SASEGT. The CDR3 extends over 16 amino acids. The J segment lost 7 bases and the V segment lost 4 bases, leaving 12 bases of the junction unmatched. CDR3 in DNA: TGTGCCAGCAGTGTACATCCAGCGGGAGTCGGTAATGAGCAGTTCTTC. It translates to CASSVHPAGVGNEQFF.

There are many counts of this clonotype. The V and J genes are TRBV20-1 and TRBJ2-3; 10 bases are shared with TRBD2. CDR1 DFQATT and CDR2 SNEGSKA come from the germline V gene (reference sequence). This CDR3 spans 20 amino acids. V shed 0 bases, J shed 0 bases, and the junction held 15 bases outside the gene matches. The CDR3 nucleotides read TGCAGTGCTAGAGATCCTCGGGAGCGGGAGGGCCCCCTAAGCACAGATACGCAGTATTTT. Amino acid sequence: CSARDPREREGPLSTDTQYF.

This clonotype was seen repeatedly, ten times or more. The chain joins TRBV28 to TRBJ2-1, with TRBD2 identical over 14 bases. Germline loops: CDR1 MDHEN, CDR2 SYDVKM. V dropped 4 bases and J dropped 0; count of bases not matched to a gene: 8. The CDR3 runs to 19 residues. CDR3 residues: CASSSYPGTSGSSYNEQFF. CDR3 sequence (DNA): TGTGCCAGCAGTTCCTATCCCGGGACTAGCGGGAGCTCCTACAATGAGCAGTTCTTC.

The sample holds a few counts of this clonotype. This chain connects TRBV12-3 or TRBV12-4 to TRBJ2-2; 7 bases line up with TRBD2. The CDR3 contains 14 residues. Trimming cost V 8 bases and J 7 bases; bases outside gene matches: 10. CDR3: CASRGTNGLGELFF. The CDR3 DNA reads as TGTGCCAGCCGAGGGACTAATGGCCTCGGGGAGCTGTTTTTT.

This clonotype occurred many times. The chain employs TRBV2 and TRBJ2-7; maybe TRBD1 (6 bases). The CDR3 contains 16 residues. Trimming removed 6 bases at V and 2 bases at J, with 20 bases between. Germline V gene lookup returns CDR1 SNHLY and CDR2 FYNNEI. The DNA of the CDR3 is TGTGCCAGCAGGCTCAACCCGACAGGACTCACCTACGAGCAGTACTTC. It is translated as CASRLNPTGLTYEQYF.

This clonotype was seen at least ten times. The chain recombines TRBV3-1 with TRBJ2-3; 10 bases match TRBD2. The CDR3 spans 18 residues. V lost 0 bases, J lost 3 bases, and 9 bases stayed unmatched. CDR1 and CDR2 (germline): LGHDT, YNNKEL (reference sequence). The CDR3 here is CASSQDGLAGDLTDTQYF. The DNA for the CDR3 is TGTGCCAGCAGCCAAGATGGGCTAGCGGGAGATTTGACAGATACGCAGTATTTT.

This clonotype was detected ten times or more. V and J are TRBV28 and TRBJ2-3, with 12 bases identical to TRBD2. The CDR3 is 19 residues long. Germline assignment: CDR1 MDHEN and CDR2 SYDVKM. Trimming at V came to 1 base and at J to 3 bases, leaving 11 bases not matched to a gene. The CDR3 region has the DNA TGTGCCAGCAGTTTATCCCTCAGCCAGACTAGCGGGAGTACAGATACGCAGTATTTT. Amino acids: CASSLSLSQTSGSTDTQYF. The complete variable domain, with remaining parts taken from reference TRBV28 and TRBJ2-3, reads DVKVTQSSRYLVKRTGEKVFLECVQDMDHENMFWYRQDPGLGLRLIYFSYDVKMKEKGDIPEGYSVSREKKERFSLILESASTNQTSMYLCASSLSLSQTSGSTDTQYFGPGTRLTVL.

The CDR3 DNA sequence: TGCAGCGTTGGGGGTCATGCTGAAGCTTTCTTT. This encodes CSVGGHAEAFF. The V call is TRBV29-1, the J call TRBJ1-1; D not resolved. The CDR3 spans 11 residues. Germline V gives CDR1 SQVTM, CDR2 ANQGSEA. V gave up 4 bases and J gave up 6 bases, with 9 bases separating them.